This T cell receptor beta chain was profiled in a study of shared clonotypes between healthy human individuals. Study observations and caveats: The sharing of 4% to 5.5% of naive CD4 clonotypes was seen across a handful of donors. Naive subsets generally had larger estimated richness than memory subsets.

The assay used deep level. Some 30,000 T cell genomes, or roughly 200 ng DNA, went into the sorted-subset replicate PCRs. TCRdb's copy holds only in-frame clones and misses some; the assay was immunoSEQ multiplex PCR. The repertoire includes some 2.1 million clones, just over 90% of them detected once, and under 2% sits in the top ten. The naive CD8 fraction comprised CD45RO-negative cells positively selected for CCR7 and excluded terminally differentiated effector memory CD45RA+ cells. Of note for this clone: Antigen unknown.

V shed 4 bases, J shed 3 bases, and the junction held 9 bases outside the gene matches. Germline V gene data show CDR1 as SGHKS and CDR2 as YYEKEE (reference sequence). The CDR3 length is 15 residues. The clonotype was recovered from a man aged 18 to 29 in good health. Some clones in this sample may be carry-over from other donors' samples. This chain joins TRBV5-5 and TRBJ2-7; 8 bases are a match to TRBD1. Sequencing was performed on naive CD8+ T cells from PBMCs. CDR3 protein: CASSIDRGLGYEQYF. CDR3 sequence (DNA): TGTGCCAGCAGCATTGACAGGGGCCTGGGCTACGAGCAGTACTTC.